A selection of T cell receptor beta chains follows, all from one sample in a study of CD8 T cells in Susac syndrome. Each CDR3 protein gets one entry after TCRdb re-called the immunoSEQ multiplex PCR reads with MiXCR. The data hold around 110,000 distinct CDR3 sequences, with roughly 94% observed a single time. Sequences were obtained from CD8+ T cells from PBMCs. These receptors all stem from a human donor with Susac syndrome. Each CDR3 is given with its conserved first and last residue. Each record gives: V gene, clone size, J gene, D gene, CDR3 protein, CDR3 DNA. The D gene is left open where the match is weak. The listing skips clone size in some rows; elsewhere it reads once, few, many or a size class.

>TRBV4-1|-|TRBJ1-1|-
CASSQGEGGKTEAFF
TGCGCCAGCAGCCAAGGAGAGGGGGGGAAAACTGAAGCTTTCTTT
>TRBV20-1|-|TRBJ2-3|-
CSARASARVADTQYF
TGCAGTGCTAGAGCCTCCGCTAGGGTTGCAGATACGCAGTATTTT
>TRBV3-1|-|TRBJ2-2|TRBD2
CASSQESSGVGGELFF
TGTGCCAGCAGCCAAGAGTCTAGCGGGGTTGGCGGGGAGCTGTTTTTT
>TRBV29-1|-|TRBJ1-1|-
CSDPHGIF
TGCAGCGACCCCCATGGGATCTTT
>TRBV6-1|once|TRBJ2-5|TRBD1
CASSGSTGTAETQYF
TGTGCCAGCAGTGGCTCGACAGGGACAGCAGAGACCCAGTACTTC
>TRBV25-1|-|TRBJ1-2|-
CASSATSNYGYTF
TGTGCCAGCAGTGCAACTTCTAACTATGGCTACACCTTC
>TRBV7-2|once|TRBJ2-7|-
CASSLSQRRDYEQYF
TGTGCCAGCAGCTTATCCCAACGACGAGACTACGAGCAGTACTTC
>TRBV9|-|TRBJ2-3|-
CASSASGGADTQYF
TGTGCCAGCAGCGCGTCGGGGGGCGCAGATACGCAGTATTTT
>TRBV5-4|-|TRBJ2-1|TRBD2
CASMGGDNEQFF
TGTGCCAGCATGGGGGGGGACAATGAGCAGTTCTTC
>TRBV5-1|-|TRBJ1-2|-
CASSAHRKVGYGYTF
TGCGCCAGCAGCGCCCACAGGAAAGTCGGCTATGGCTACACCTTC
>TRBV7-9|-|TRBJ1-5|-
CASSANAGQGQPQHF
TGTGCCAGCAGCGCCAATGCAGGGCAAGGTCAGCCCCAGCATTTT
>TRBV20-1|-|TRBJ2-7|TRBD1
CSARDRADYEQYF
TGCAGTGCTAGGGACAGGGCTGACTACGAGCAGTACTTC
>TRBV20-1|-|TRBJ2-7|-
CSARASNYEQYF
TGCAGTGCTAGGGCCTCGAACTACGAGCAGTACTTC
>TRBV24-1|-|TRBJ2-3|TRBD1
CATSEQGSTDTQYF
TGTGCCACCAGTGAACAGGGGAGCACAGATACGCAGTATTTT
>TRBV27|-|TRBJ2-7|-
CASSPGGSMVEQYF
TGTGCCAGCAGTCCGGGGGGCAGCATGGTCGAGCAGTACTTC
>TRBV5-6|-|TRBJ2-1|TRBD2
CASSLGRGVEQFF
TGTGCCAGCAGCTTGGGACGGGGGGTTGAGCAGTTCTTC
>TRBV20-1|-|TRBJ2-1|TRBD2
CSARTGGFNEQFF
TGCAGTGCCCGGACCGGGGGGTTCAATGAGCAGTTCTTC
>TRBV20-1|-|TRBJ1-1|-
CSASGGGFMNTEAFF
TGCAGTGCTAGTGGTGGCGGTTTCATGAACACTGAAGCTTTCTTT
>TRBV5-1|-|TRBJ2-1|-
CASRITNEQFF
TGCGCCAGCAGAATAACTAACGAGCAGTTCTTC
>TRBV27|-|TRBJ2-3|-
CASSPSQETDTQYF
TGTGCCAGCAGTCCCTCGCAGGAGACAGATACGCAGTATTTT
>TRBV7-9|-|TRBJ2-1|TRBD1
CASSGPGQGAYEQFF
TGTGCCAGCAGCGGCCCGGGACAGGGGGCCTATGAGCAGTTCTTC
>TRBV9|-|TRBJ2-3|TRBD2
CASSDAGDTDTQYF
TGTGCCAGCAGCGACGCGGGGGACACAGATACGCAGTATTTT
>TRBV25-1|-|TRBJ2-3|-
CASRASSSTDTQYF
TGTGCCAGCAGGGCCAGTTCCTCCACAGATACGCAGTATTTT
>TRBV12-3/TRBV12-4|-|TRBJ1-6|-
CASSSPRGQISPLHF
TGTGCCAGCAGTTCCCCACGGGGGCAGATCTCACCCCTCCACTTT
>TRBV7-9|-|TRBJ2-3|TRBD2
CASSPTGRGDADTQYF
TGTGCCAGCAGTCCTACGGGGAGGGGTGACGCAGATACGCAGTATTTT
>TRBV27|once|TRBJ2-7|TRBD1
CASGITGGREQYF
TGTGCCAGCGGTATAACAGGGGGTCGGGAGCAGTACTTC
>TRBV27|-|TRBJ2-7|-
CASSQIGQGHEQYF
TGTGCCAGCAGTCAGATTGGGCAGGGCCACGAGCAGTACTTC
>TRBV20-1|-|TRBJ2-5|TRBD2
CSARDLAGVVETQYF
TGCAGTGCTAGAGATCTGGCGGGGGTCGTGGAGACCCAGTACTTC
>TRBV12-3/TRBV12-4|-|TRBJ1-3|-
CASTSGTPGNTIYF
TGTGCCAGCACCTCGGGGACACCAGGAAACACCATATATTTT
>TRBV7-3|-|TRBJ2-1|TRBD2
CASSPYGGALSYNEQFF
TGTGCCAGCAGCCCATACGGGGGGGCCCTCTCCTACAATGAGCAGTTCTTC
>TRBV20-1|-|TRBJ2-7|TRBD2
CSAAGGRSYEQYF
TGCAGTGCAGCGGGGGGCCGATCCTACGAGCAGTACTTC
>TRBV6-6|-|TRBJ1-1|-
CASSYSMTEAFF
TGTGCCAGCAGTTACTCGATGACTGAAGCTTTCTTT
>TRBV4-1|-|TRBJ2-7|TRBD1
CASSQGPHARGLSYEQYF
TGCGCCAGCAGCCAAGGGCCCCACGCCAGGGGGCTCTCCTACGAGCAGTACTTC
>TRBV2|few|TRBJ2-7|-
CASSDRGYEQYF
TGTGCCAGCAGTGACAGGGGCTACGAGCAGTACTTC
>TRBV19|-|TRBJ2-1|-
CASSIGHLNEQFF
TGTGCCAGTAGTATTGGACATCTCAATGAGCAGTTCTTC
>TRBV15|once|TRBJ2-3|-
CATLSGRSSTDTQYF
TGTGCCACCCTGTCAGGCCGATCTAGCACAGATACGCAGTATTTT
>TRBV7-6|-|TRBJ1-6|-
CASSLTQGSPLHF
TGTGCCAGCAGCTTAACTCAGGGTTCACCCCTCCACTTT
>TRBV11-2|-|TRBJ2-5|-
CASRPRGGETQYF
TGTGCCAGCAGACCCAGGGGCGGAGAGACCCAGTACTTC
>TRBV18|-|TRBJ2-3|-
CASSPVRDTQYF
TGTGCCAGCTCACCAGTACGAGATACGCAGTATTTT
>TRBV15|once|TRBJ1-5|-
CATSRARDGNQPQHF
TGTGCCACCAGCAGAGCCAGGGACGGCAATCAGCCCCAGCATTTT
>TRBV20-1|-|TRBJ1-4|TRBD1
CSARSRGLLTNEKLFF
TGCAGTGCTAGAAGCAGGGGGCTTCTAACTAATGAAAAACTGTTTTTT
>TRBV7-8|-|TRBJ2-7|-
CASSWTPALDEQYF
TGTGCCAGCAGCTGGACCCCAGCTCTGGACGAGCAGTACTTC
>TRBV25-1|once|TRBJ2-3|-
CASSERRGTDTQYF
TGTGCCAGCAGTGAGCGAAGGGGCACAGATACGCAGTATTTT